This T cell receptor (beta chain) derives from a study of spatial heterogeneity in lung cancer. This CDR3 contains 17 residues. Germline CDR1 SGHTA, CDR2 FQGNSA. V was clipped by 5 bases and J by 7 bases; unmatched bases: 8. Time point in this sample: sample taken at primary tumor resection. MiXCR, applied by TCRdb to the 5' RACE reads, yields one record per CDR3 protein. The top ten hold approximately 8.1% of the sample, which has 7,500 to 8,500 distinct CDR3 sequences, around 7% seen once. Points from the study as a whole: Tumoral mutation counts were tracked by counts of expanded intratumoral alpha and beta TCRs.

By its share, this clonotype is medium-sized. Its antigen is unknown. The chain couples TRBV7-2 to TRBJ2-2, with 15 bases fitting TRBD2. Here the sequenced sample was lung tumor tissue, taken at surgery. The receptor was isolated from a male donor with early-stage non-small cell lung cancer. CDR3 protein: CASSVNPGLAGGGELFF. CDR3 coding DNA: TGTGCCAGCAGCGTTAACCCGGGACTAGCGGGAGGCGGGGAGCTGTTTTTT.